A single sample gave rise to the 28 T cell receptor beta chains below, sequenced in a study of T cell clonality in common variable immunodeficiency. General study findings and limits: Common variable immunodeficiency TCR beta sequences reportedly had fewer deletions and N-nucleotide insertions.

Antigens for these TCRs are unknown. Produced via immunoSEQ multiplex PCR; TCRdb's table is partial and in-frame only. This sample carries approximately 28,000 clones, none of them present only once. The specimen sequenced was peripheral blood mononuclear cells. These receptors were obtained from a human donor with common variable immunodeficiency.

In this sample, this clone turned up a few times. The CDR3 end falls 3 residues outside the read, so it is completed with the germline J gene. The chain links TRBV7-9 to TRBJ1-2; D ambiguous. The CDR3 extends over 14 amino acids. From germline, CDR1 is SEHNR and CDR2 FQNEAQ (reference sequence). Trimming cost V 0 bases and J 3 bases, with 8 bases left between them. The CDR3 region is CASSLAVRDYGYTF. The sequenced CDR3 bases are TGTGCCAGCAGCTTAGCTGTCCGGGACTATGGC.

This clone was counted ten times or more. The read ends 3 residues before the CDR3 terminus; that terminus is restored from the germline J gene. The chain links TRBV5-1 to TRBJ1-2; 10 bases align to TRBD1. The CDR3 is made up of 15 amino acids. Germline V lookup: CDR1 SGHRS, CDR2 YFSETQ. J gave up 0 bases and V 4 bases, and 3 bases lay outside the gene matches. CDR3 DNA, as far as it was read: TGCGCCAGCAGCCCAGGACAGGGGGCTAACTATGGC. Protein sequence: CASSPGQGANYG. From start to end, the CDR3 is CASSPGQGANYGYTF.

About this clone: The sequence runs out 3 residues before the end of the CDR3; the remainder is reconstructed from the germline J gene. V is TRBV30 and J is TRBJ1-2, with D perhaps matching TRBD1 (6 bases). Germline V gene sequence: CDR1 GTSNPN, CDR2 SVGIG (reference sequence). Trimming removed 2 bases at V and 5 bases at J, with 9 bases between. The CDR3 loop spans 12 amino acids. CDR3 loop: CAWSRTGYGYTF. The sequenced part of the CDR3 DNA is TGTGCCTGGAGTAGAACAGGGTATGGC.

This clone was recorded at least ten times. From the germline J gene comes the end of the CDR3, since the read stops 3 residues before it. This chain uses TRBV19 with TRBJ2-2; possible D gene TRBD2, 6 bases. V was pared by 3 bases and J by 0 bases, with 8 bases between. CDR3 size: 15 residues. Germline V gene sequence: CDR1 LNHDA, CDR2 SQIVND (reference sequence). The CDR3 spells CASSMEGTNTGELFF. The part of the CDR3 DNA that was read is TGTGCCAGTAGTATGGAGGGGACGAACACCGGGGAG.

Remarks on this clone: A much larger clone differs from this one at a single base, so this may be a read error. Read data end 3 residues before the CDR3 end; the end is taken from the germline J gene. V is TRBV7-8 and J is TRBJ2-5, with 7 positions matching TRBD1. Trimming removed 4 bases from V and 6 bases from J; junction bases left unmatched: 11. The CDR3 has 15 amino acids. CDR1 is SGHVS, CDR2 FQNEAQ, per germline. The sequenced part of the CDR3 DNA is TGTGCCAGCAGCTATGACAGGGTGAGCAATCAGACC. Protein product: CASSYDRVSNQT. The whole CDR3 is CASSYDRVSNQTQYF.

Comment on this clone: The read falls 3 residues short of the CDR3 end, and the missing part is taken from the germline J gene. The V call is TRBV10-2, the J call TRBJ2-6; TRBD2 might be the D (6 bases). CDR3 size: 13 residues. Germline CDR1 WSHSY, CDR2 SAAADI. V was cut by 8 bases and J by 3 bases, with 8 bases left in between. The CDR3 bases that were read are TGCGCCAGCGGAGGGGTTGGGGCCAACGTC. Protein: CASGGVGANV. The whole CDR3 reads CASGGVGANVLTF.

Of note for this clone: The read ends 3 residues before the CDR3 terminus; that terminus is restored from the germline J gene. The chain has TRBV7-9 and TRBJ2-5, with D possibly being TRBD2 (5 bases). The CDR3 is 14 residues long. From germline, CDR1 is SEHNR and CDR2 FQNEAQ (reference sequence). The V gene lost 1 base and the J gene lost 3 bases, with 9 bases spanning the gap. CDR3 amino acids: CASSLGYGEETQYF. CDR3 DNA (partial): TGTGCCAGCAGCTTAGGCTACGGGGAAGAGACC.

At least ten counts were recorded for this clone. Here the CDR3 reads CASCGRVLNEQFF. The CDR3 bases that were read are TGTGCCAGCTGCGGGAGGGTACTTAATGAG. The chain combines TRBV7-8 with TRBJ2-1; 9 bases map to TRBD2. The read terminates 3 residues before the CDR3 end, so the remaining end is supplied by the germline J gene. The V gene end was trimmed by 8 bases and the J gene end by 7 bases; junction bases not matched to a gene: 6. Germline V gives CDR1 SGHVS, CDR2 FQNEAQ. CDR3 size: 13 residues.

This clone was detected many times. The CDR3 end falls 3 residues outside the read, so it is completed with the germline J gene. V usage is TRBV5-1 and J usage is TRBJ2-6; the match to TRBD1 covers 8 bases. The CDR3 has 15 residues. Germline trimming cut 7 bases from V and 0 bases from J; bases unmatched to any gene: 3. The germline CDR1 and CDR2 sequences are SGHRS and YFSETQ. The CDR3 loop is CASGQGHSGANVLTF. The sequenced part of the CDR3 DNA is TGCGCCAGCGGACAGGGCCACTCTGGGGCCAACGTC.

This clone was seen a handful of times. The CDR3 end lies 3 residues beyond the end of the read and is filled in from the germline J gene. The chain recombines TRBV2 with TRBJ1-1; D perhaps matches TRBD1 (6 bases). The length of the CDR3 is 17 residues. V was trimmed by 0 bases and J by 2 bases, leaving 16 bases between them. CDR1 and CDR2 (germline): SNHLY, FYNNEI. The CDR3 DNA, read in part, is TGTGCCAGCAGTGAAGCGCTGGGGGCTCGGGCTAACACTGAA. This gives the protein CASSEALGARANTE. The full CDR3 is CASSEALGARANTEAFF.

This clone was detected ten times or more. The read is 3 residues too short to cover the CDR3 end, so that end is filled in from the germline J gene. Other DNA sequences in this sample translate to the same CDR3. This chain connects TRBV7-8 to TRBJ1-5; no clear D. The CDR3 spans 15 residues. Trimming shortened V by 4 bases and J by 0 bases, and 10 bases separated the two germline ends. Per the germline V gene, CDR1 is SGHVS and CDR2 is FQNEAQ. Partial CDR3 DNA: TGTGCCAGCAGCTCCGACCGGGTTAGCAATCAGCCC. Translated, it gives CASSSDRVSNQP. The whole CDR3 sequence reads CASSSDRVSNQPQHF.

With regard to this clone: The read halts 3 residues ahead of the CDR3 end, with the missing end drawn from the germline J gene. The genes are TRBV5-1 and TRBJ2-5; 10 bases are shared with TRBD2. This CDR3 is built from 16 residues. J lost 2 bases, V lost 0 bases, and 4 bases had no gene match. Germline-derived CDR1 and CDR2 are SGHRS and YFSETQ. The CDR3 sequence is CASSLVASGGQETQYF. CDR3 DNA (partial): TGCGCCAGCAGCTTGGTAGCTAGCGGGGGACAAGAGACC.

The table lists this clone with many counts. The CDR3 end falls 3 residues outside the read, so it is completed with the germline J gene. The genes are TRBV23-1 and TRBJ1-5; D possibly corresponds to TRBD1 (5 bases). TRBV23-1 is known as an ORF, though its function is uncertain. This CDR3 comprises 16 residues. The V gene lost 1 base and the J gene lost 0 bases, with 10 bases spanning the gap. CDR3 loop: CASSQWTPYSNQPQHF. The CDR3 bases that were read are TGCGCCAGCAGTCAATGGACACCTTATAGCAATCAGCCC.

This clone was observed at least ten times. CDR3 DNA, as far as it was read: TGTGCCAGCAGCCCCCTAGCGTTTCCGTACGAG. Its protein is CASSPLAFPYE. From start to end, the CDR3 is CASSPLAFPYEQYF. V usage is TRBV7-8 and J usage is TRBJ2-7; maybe TRBD2 (6 bases). The observed sequence ends 3 residues before the CDR3 terminus, with the missing tail filled in from the germline J gene. The CDR3 length is 14 residues. CDR1 and CDR2 from the germline V gene are SGHVS and FQNEAQ. V shed 5 bases and J shed 4 bases, with 15 bases lying between them. Combining the CDR3 with reference TRBV7-8 and TRBJ2-7 gives the whole variable domain GAGVSQSPRYKVAKRGQDVALRCDPISGHVSLFWYQQALGQGPEFLTYFQNEAQLDKSGLPSDRFFAERPEGSVSTLKIQRTQQEDSAVYLCASSPLAFPYEQYFGPGTRLTVT.

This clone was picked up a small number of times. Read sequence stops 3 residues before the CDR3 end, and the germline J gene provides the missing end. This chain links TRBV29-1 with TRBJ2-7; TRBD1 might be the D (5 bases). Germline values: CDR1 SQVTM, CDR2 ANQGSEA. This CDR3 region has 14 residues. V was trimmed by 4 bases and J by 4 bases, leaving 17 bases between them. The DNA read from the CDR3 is TGCAGCGTTGGTTATGGGGCGGTCAAGTACGAG. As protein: CSVGYGAVKYE. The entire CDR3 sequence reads CSVGYGAVKYEQYF.

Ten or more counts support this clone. Partial CDR3 DNA: TGTGCCAGCAGTTTGGGGCTAGCGGGAATCATCAATGAG. As protein: CASSLGLAGIINE. The complete CDR3 protein is CASSLGLAGIINEQFF. The V gene is TRBV28, the J gene TRBJ2-1, with 9 bases matching TRBD2. The missing CDR3 end, 3 residues past where the read stops, is filled in from the germline J gene. The V segment lost 3 bases and the J segment 6 bases; nucleotides outside the gene matches: 9. Germline lookup yields CDR1 MDHEN and CDR2 SYDVKM. CDR3 length: 16 amino acids.

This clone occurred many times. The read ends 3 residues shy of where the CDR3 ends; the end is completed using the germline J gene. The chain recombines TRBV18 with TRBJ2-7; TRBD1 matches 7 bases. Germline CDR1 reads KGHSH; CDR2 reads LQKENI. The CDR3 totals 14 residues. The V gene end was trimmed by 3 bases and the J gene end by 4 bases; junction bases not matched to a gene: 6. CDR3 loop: CASSPPGQNYEQYF. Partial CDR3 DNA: TGTGCCAGCTCACCCCCGGGACAGAATTACGAG.

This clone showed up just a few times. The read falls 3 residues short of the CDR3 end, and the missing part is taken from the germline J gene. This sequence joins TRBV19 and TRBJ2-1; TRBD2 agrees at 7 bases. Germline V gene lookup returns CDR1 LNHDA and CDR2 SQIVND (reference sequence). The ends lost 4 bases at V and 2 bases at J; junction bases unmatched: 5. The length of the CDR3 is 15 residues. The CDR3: CASSSGGSAYNEQFF. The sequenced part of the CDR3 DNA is TGTGCCAGTAGTAGTGGCGGGAGTGCCTACAATGAG.

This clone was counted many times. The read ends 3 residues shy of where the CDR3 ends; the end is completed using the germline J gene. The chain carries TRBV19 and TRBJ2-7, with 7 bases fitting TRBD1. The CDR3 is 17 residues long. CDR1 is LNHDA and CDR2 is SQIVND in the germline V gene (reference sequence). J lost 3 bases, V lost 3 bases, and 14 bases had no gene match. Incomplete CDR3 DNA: TGTGCCAGTAGTATGCCTCTGGGTTCGGACAGGAACTACGAG. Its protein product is CASSMPLGSDRNYE. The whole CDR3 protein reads CASSMPLGSDRNYEQYF.

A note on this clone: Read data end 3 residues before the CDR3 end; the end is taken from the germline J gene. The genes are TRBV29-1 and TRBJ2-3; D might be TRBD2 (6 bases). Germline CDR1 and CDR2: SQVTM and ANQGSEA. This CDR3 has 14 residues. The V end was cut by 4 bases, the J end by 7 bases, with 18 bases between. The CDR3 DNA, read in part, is TGCAGCGTTGCAGTTGGGACTGGAGGATATACG. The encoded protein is CSVAVGTGGYT. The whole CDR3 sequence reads CSVAVGTGGYTQYF.

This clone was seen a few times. The CDR3 here is CASSPPRGQGFDEQYF. CDR3 bases read: TGTGCCAGCTCACCACCAAGGGGCCAGGGGTTCGACGAG. This chain connects TRBV18 to TRBJ2-7; possible D gene TRBD1, 6 bases. The CDR3 end is not reached by the read, which stops 3 residues before it; the germline J gene fills it in. Germline V CDR1 and CDR2: KGHSH, LQKENI. With 0 bases removed from V and 5 bases from J, the gap between germline ends came to 17 bases. The CDR3 contains 16 residues.

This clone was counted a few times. This CDR3 is CASSNRDEQYF. Partial CDR3 DNA: TGTGCCAGCAGTAACAGAGACGAG. The chain joins TRBV2 to TRBJ2-7; D gene uncertain. From the germline J gene comes the end of the CDR3, since the read stops 3 residues before it. The length of the CDR3 is 11 residues. Trimming removed 5 bases at V and 5 bases at J, with 7 bases between. The germline gives CDR1 SNHLY, CDR2 FYNNEI.

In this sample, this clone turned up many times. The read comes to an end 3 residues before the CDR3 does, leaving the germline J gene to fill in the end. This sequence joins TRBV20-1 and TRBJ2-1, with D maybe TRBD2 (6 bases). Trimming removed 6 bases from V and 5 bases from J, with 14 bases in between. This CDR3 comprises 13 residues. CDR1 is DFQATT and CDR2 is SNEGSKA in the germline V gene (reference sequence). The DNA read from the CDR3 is TGCAGTGCAGAAGCGGGCCTAGACAATGAG. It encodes CSAEAGLDNE. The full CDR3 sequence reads CSAEAGLDNEQFF.

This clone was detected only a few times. CDR3 sequence reads: CASSLGRDAGFTYEQYF. CDR3 DNA (partial): TGTGCCAGCAGCTTAGGCCGGGATGCGGGGTTCACCTACGAG. The chain recombines TRBV13 with TRBJ2-7; D possibly corresponds to TRBD2 (6 bases). The CDR3 end lies 3 residues beyond the end of the read and is filled in from the germline J gene. Trimming shortened V by 0 bases and J by 2 bases, and 17 bases separated the two germline ends. The CDR3 totals 17 residues. CDR1 is PRHDT and CDR2 is FYEKMQ in the germline V gene (reference sequence).

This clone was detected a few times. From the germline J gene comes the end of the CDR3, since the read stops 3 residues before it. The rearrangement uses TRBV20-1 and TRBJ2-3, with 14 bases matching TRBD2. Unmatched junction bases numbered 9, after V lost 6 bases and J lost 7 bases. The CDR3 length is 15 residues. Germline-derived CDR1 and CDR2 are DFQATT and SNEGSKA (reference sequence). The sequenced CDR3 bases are TGCAGTGCGATCGGGACTAGCGGGAGTCCAAATACG. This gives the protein CSAIGTSGSPNT. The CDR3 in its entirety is CSAIGTSGSPNTQYF.

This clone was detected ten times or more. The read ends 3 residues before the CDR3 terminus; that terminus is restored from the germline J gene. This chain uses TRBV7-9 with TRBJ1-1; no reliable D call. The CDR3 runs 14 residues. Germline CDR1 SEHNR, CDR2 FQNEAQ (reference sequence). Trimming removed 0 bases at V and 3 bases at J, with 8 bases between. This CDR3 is CASSLAQSHTEAFF. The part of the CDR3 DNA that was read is TGTGCCAGCAGCTTAGCGCAGAGTCACACTGAA.

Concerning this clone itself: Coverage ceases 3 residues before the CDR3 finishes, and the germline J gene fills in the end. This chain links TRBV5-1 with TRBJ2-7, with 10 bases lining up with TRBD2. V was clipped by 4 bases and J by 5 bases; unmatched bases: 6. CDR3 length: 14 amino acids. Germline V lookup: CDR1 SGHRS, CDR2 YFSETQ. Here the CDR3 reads CASSTLAGWDEQYF. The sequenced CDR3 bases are TGCGCCAGCAGCACACTAGCGGGATGGGACGAG.

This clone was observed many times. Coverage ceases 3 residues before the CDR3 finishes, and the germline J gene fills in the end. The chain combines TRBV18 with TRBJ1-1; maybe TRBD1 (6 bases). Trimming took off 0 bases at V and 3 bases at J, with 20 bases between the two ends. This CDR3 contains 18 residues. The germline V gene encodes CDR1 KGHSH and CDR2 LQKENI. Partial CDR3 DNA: TGTGCCAGCTCACCACCCCTAAGGCGACAGGACAAGGACACTGAA. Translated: CASSPPLRRQDKDTE. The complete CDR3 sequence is CASSPPLRRQDKDTEAFF.